Following are 29 T cell receptor beta chains from one sample sequenced in a study of blood T cell repertoires in COVID-19. Generated by immunoSEQ multiplex PCR, the TCRdb table keeps only in-frame clones and is missing some. The sample includes 200,000 to 300,000 clones, roughly 85% of them seen just once. Source material: peripheral blood. These receptors came from a man aged 50-59 years with COVID-19, enrolled during active disease.

This clone occurred once. CDR3 bases: TGTGCCAGCAGCCGATTCGGGACTAGCGGGGGGAAGGCTCAAGAGACCCAGTACTTC. It yields the protein CASSRFGTSGGKAQETQYF. The chain employs TRBV7-6 and TRBJ2-5; 15 bases agree with TRBD2. The CDR3 is 19 amino acids. V lost 5 bases and J lost 2; bases outside the gene matches: 12. Germline CDR1 is SGHVS and CDR2 is FNYEAQ.

This clone was counted a single time. As DNA, the CDR3 is TGTGCCATCAGGGGGATGGGACAGCCAAGCTCCTACGAGCAGTACTTC. Amino acids: CAIRGMGQPSSYEQYF. The chain is built from TRBV10-3 and TRBJ2-7, with 7 bases fitting TRBD1. Germline CDR1 reads ENHRY; CDR2 reads SYGVKD. The length of the CDR3 is 16 residues. Trimming cost V 6 bases and J 0 bases; bases outside gene matches: 11.

The chain recombines TRBV7-9 with TRBJ1-6; possibly TRBD1 for D (6 bases). Germline V lookup: CDR1 SEHNR, CDR2 FQNEAQ (reference sequence). The germline V and J ends were trimmed by 0 bases and 5 bases, with 11 bases remaining between them. The length of the CDR3 is 16 residues. Here the CDR3 DNA reads TGTGCCAGCAGCTTAGCGCTACAGGGTAATAATTCACCCCTCCACTTT. Residues: CASSLALQGNNSPLHF.

This sequence joins TRBV14 and TRBJ2-1, with 8 bases matching TRBD2. V lost 3 bases, J lost 3 bases, and 1 base stayed unmatched. The CDR3 consists of 14 residues. The germline V gene has CDR1 SGHDN and CDR2 FVKESK. CDR3 region: CASSQLAGYNEQFF. The CDR3 DNA is TGTGCCAGCAGCCAGCTAGCGGGCTACAATGAGCAGTTCTTC.

This clone was counted a few times. This chain uses TRBV6-5 with TRBJ1-2, with no clear D. The germline V gene has CDR1 MNHEY and CDR2 SVGAGI. The germline V and J ends were trimmed by 10 bases and 6 bases, with 15 bases remaining between them. The CDR3 is 12 amino acids. DNA of the CDR3: TGTGCCACCTGGGAGGCTGGGCATGGCTACACCTTC. This gives the protein CATWEAGHGYTF.

The chain carries TRBV28 and TRBJ2-7; a weak D match, TRBD1 (5 bases). CDR1 is MDHEN and CDR2 is SYDVKM in the germline V gene. Deletions cut 6 bases from V and 3 bases from J, with 12 bases between. The CDR3 length is 13 residues. CDR3 loop: CASRGSRGYEQYF. The CDR3 DNA sequence: TGTGCCAGCAGGGGGTCAAGGGGCTACGAGCAGTACTTC.

The chain is built from TRBV5-4 and TRBJ2-7, with D tentatively TRBD1 (5 bases). The CDR3 is made up of 14 amino acids. From germline, CDR1 is SGHNT and CDR2 YYREEE (reference sequence). The germline V and J ends were trimmed by 5 bases and 2 bases, with 14 bases remaining between them. The CDR3: CASRGPELPYEQYF. Written as DNA, the CDR3 is TGTGCCAGCAGGGGGCCCGAACTCCCCTACGAGCAGTACTTC.

The rearrangement joins TRBV5-1 to TRBJ2-3; possible D gene TRBD2, 7 bases. Germline lookup yields CDR1 SGHRS and CDR2 YFSETQ. This CDR3 region has 15 residues. The V gene lost 4 bases and the J gene lost 2 bases, with 14 bases spanning the gap. The CDR3 protein is CASSRGGGVTDTQYF. DNA of the CDR3: TGCGCCAGCAGCCGGGGAGGGGGAGTCACAGATACGCAGTATTTT. Drawing the rest from reference TRBV5-1 and TRBJ2-3, the complete variable domain is KAGVTQTPRYLIKTRGQQVTLSCSPISGHRSVSWYQQTPGQGLQFLFEYFSETQRNKGNFPGRFSGRQFSNSRSEMNVSTLELGDSALYLCASSRGGGVTDTQYFGPGTRLTVL.

In DNA form, the CDR3 reads TGTGCCAGCAGCTTCGGCGGGGGGACGAACACCGGGGAGCTGTTTTTT. Translated, it gives CASSFGGGTNTGELFF. This chain joins TRBV7-2 and TRBJ2-2; TRBD2 agrees at 8 bases. From germline, CDR1 is SGHTA and CDR2 FQGNSA. The CDR3 covers 16 residues. Trimming cost V 3 bases and J 0 bases; bases outside gene matches: 3.

V is TRBV5-4 and J is TRBJ2-1, with 7 bases fitting TRBD2. The V gene end was trimmed by 2 bases and the J gene end by 2 bases; junction bases not matched to a gene: 7. The CDR3 covers 16 residues. CDR1 is SGHNT, CDR2 YYREEE, per germline (reference sequence). CDR3 in amino acids: CASSFRTRGPYNEQFF. The CDR3 nucleotides read TGTGCCAGCAGCTTCCGGACTAGAGGCCCCTACAATGAGCAGTTCTTC.

The chain links TRBV7-8 to TRBJ2-7; TRBD1 matches at 11 bases. The ends lost 3 bases at V and 2 bases at J; junction bases unmatched: 3. This CDR3 has 15 amino acids. The germline V gene has CDR1 SGHVS and CDR2 FQNEAQ. The CDR3 sequence is CASSFSDRGPYEQYF. In DNA, the CDR3 is TGTGCCAGCAGCTTCTCGGACAGGGGGCCCTACGAGCAGTACTTC.

This clone was recorded only once. The V gene is TRBV11-3, the J gene TRBJ2-2, with 7 bases identical to TRBD1. The CDR3 totals 15 residues. The V gene's germline CDR1 is SGHNT and CDR2 YENEEA. V lost 5 bases and J lost 5; bases outside the gene matches: 8. CDR3 DNA sequence: TGTGCCAGCAGCCGAGAGGGACAGCTAACCGGGGAGCTGTTTTTT. This codes for CASSREGQLTGELFF.

The gene calls are TRBV19 and TRBJ1-2; possible D gene TRBD1, 6 bases. With 5 bases removed from V and 4 bases from J, the gap between germline ends came to 11 bases. The V gene's germline CDR1 is LNHDA and CDR2 SQIVND (reference sequence). CDR3 length equals 13 residues. The CDR3 nucleotides are TGTGCCAGTAGTGCCCCAGGGGCCTATGGCTACACCTTC. It specifies CASSAPGAYGYTF.

V gene TRBV4-1 combines with J gene TRBJ1-4; the D gene is possibly TRBD1 (6 bases). Between the trimmed V and J ends, which lost 1 base and 4 bases, there was a span of 10 bases. From germline, CDR1 is MGHRA and CDR2 YSYEKL. This CDR3 comprises 15 residues. Written as DNA, the CDR3 is TGCGCCAGCAGCCAAGTGGACAGCCTTAATGAAAAACTGTTTTTT. It translates to CASSQVDSLNEKLFF.

The chain is built from TRBV10-3 and TRBJ2-5; 7 bases are shared with TRBD2. The CDR3 is 16 amino acids. CDR1 is ENHRY, CDR2 SYGVKD, per germline. V gave up 0 bases and J gave up 4 bases; unmatched junction bases: 8. The CDR3 here is CAISESGTTGVETQYF. The CDR3, as DNA: TGTGCCATCAGTGAGTCCGGGACTACTGGTGTAGAGACCCAGTACTTC.

This sequence joins TRBV19 and TRBJ1-5; TRBD1 aligns across 8 bases. With 5 bases clipped from V and 10 bases from J, the junction kept 10 bases outside the gene matches. The CDR3 is made up of 14 amino acids. Germline loops: CDR1 LNHDA, CDR2 SQIVND (reference sequence). Here the CDR3 reads CASSPPGTGIPQHF. CDR3 nucleotides: TGTGCCAGTAGTCCGCCCGGGACAGGAATTCCCCAGCATTTT.

The rearrangement links TRBV5-4 to TRBJ2-7; 10 bases are shared with TRBD1. Germline CDR1 SGHNT, CDR2 YYREEE (reference sequence). CDR3 length: 14 amino acids. The junction had 5 bases not matched to a gene; V was cut back by 4 bases and J by 4 bases. The CDR3 reads CASSAGTGAYEQYF. CDR3 nucleotides: TGTGCCAGCAGCGCCGGGACAGGGGCGTACGAGCAGTACTTC. The variable domain in full, completed from reference TRBV5-4 and TRBJ2-7, reads ETGVTQSPTHLIKTRGQQVTLRCSSQSGHNTVSWYQQALGQGPQFIFQYYREEENGRGNFPPRFSGLQFPNYSSELNVNALELDDSALYLCASSAGTGAYEQYFGPGTRLTVT.

The rearrangement links TRBV11-1 to TRBJ2-4; perhaps TRBD1 as D (6 bases). CDR1 and CDR2 (germline): SGHAT, FQDESV (reference sequence). This CDR3 region has 14 residues. Trimming shortened V by 5 bases and J by 2 bases, and 10 bases separated the two germline ends. The CDR3 spells CASSQQGTKNIQYF. Written as DNA, the CDR3 is TGTGCCAGCAGCCAACAGGGAACCAAAAACATTCAGTACTTC.

V is TRBV4-1 and J is TRBJ2-1; 9 bases agree with TRBD2. The J segment lost 5 bases and the V segment lost 0 bases, leaving 2 bases of the junction unmatched. Germline assignment: CDR1 MGHRA and CDR2 YSYEKL. The CDR3 consists of 15 residues. The CDR3 DNA reads as TGCGCCAGCAGCCAAGATGGACTAGCGAACAATGAGCAGTTCTTC. Amino acid sequence: CASSQDGLANNEQFF.

The chain employs TRBV3-1 (or the pseudogene TRBV3-2) and TRBJ1-4, with D maybe TRBD1 (5 bases). Trimming cost V 4 bases and J 7 bases, with 13 bases left between them. The V gene's germline CDR1 is LGHDT and CDR2 YNNKEL (reference sequence). The CDR3 spans 14 residues. CDR3 loop: CASSLRQSGEKLFF. The CDR3 nucleotides are TGTGCCAGCAGCCTTCGACAGTCGGGTGAAAAACTGTTTTTT.

The chain joins TRBV30 to TRBJ1-1, with TRBD1 matching over 7 bases. The CDR3 has 15 amino acids. After removal of 1 base from V and 1 base from J, the junction contained 6 bases not matched to a gene. Per germline, CDR1 GTSNPN and CDR2 SVGIG (reference sequence). The CDR3 loop is CAWSGDSLGNTEAFF. CDR3 DNA: TGTGCCTGGAGTGGGGACAGCCTAGGGAACACTGAAGCTTTCTTT.

The chain combines TRBV5-4 with TRBJ2-3, with D maybe TRBD2 (5 bases). The V gene lost 4 bases and the J gene lost 6 bases, with 9 bases spanning the gap. Per the germline V gene, CDR1 is SGHNT and CDR2 is YYREEE (reference sequence). This CDR3 is built from 12 residues. The CDR3 coding sequence is TGTGCCAGCAGCCCGAGGGTGGATACGCAGTATTTT. This gives the protein CASSPRVDTQYF.

This chain uses TRBV15 with TRBJ1-5; TRBD1 aligns across 8 bases. The CDR3 loop spans 15 amino acids. J lost 4 bases, V lost 5 bases, and 7 bases had no gene match. Looked up from germline, CDR1 is LNHNV and CDR2 is YYDKDF (reference sequence). The DNA for the CDR3 is TGTGCCACCAGCCGCCTGGGACAGGTAAATCAGCCCCAGCATTTT. Protein: CATSRLGQVNQPQHF. The variable domain in full, with the rest retrieved from reference TRBV15 and TRBJ1-5, is DAMVIQNPRYQVTQFGKPVTLSCSQTLNHNVMYWYQQKSSQAPKLLFHYYDKDFNNEADTPDNFQSRRPNTSFCFLDIRSPGLGDTAMYLCATSRLGQVNQPQHFGDGTRLSIL.

The V and J genes are TRBV20-1 and TRBJ1-1; D is unresolved. Germline loops: CDR1 DFQATT, CDR2 SNEGSKA (reference sequence). Trimming shortened V by 8 bases and J by 11 bases, and 15 bases separated the two germline ends. CDR3 length: 10 amino acids. The CDR3 region is CSSEGFLAFF. The DNA for the CDR3 is TGCAGTTCCGAGGGTTTTTTGGCTTTCTTT.

This chain joins TRBV3-1 (or the pseudogene TRBV3-2) and TRBJ2-5, with D unresolved. Trimming removed 2 bases from V and 5 bases from J, with 12 bases in between. The CDR3 runs 14 residues. Germline loops: CDR1 LGHDT, CDR2 YNNKEL (reference sequence). The DNA of the CDR3 is TGTGCCAGCAGCCAATCCCAAGACACCGAGACCCAGTACTTC. As protein: CASSQSQDTETQYF.

This chain uses TRBV13 with TRBJ1-2; TRBD1 might be the D (6 bases). V shed 8 bases and J shed 4 bases, with 20 bases lying between them. CDR3 length: 15 amino acids. Germline loops: CDR1 PRHDT, CDR2 FYEKMQ (reference sequence). The CDR3 sequence is CASGVTGIASYGYTF. CDR3 in DNA: TGTGCCAGCGGGGTTACAGGGATTGCCAGCTATGGCTACACCTTC.

The chain carries TRBV12-3 or TRBV12-4 and TRBJ2-7; TRBD2 agrees at 7 bases. The CDR3 extends over 13 amino acids. The ends lost 5 bases at V and 5 bases at J; junction bases unmatched: 6. CDR3 in amino acids: CASSTLGGNEQYF. DNA of the CDR3: TGTGCCAGCAGTACCCTGGGGGGGAACGAGCAGTACTTC.

This clone came up once. The chain is built from TRBV5-5 and TRBJ1-2, with 8 positions matching TRBD1. CDR1 and CDR2 from the germline V gene are SGHKS and YYEKEE (reference sequence). This CDR3 spans 14 amino acids. J was trimmed by 3 bases and V by 6 bases; bases with no gene match: 7. The DNA for the CDR3 is TGTGCCAGCACCCCGGGACAGGAGTACTATGGCTACACCTTC. It yields the protein CASTPGQEYYGYTF.

DNA of the CDR3: TGTGCCACCAGTGACTCGGGACAGGGAACTTTGTACGAGCAGTACTTC. Translating gives CATSDSGQGTLYEQYF. V usage is TRBV24-1 and J usage is TRBJ2-7; 9 bases line up with TRBD1. Germline V gene lookup returns CDR1 KGHDR and CDR2 SFDVKD. This CDR3 is built from 16 residues. V shed 4 bases, J shed 4 bases, and the junction held 10 bases outside the gene matches.